These 29 T cell receptor beta chains originate from one sample sequenced in a study of vaccination and CD4 T cells after COVID-19. Oncomine TCR Beta short-read sequencing was applied to DNA from cultured CD4+ T cells. One entry per CDR3 protein results from TCRdb running MiXCR on the PCR reads. The table lists 8,500 to 10,000 distinct CDR3 sequences, 45% to 60% of them singletons. For these receptors, no antigen is known. Specified treatment: roughly 10-day PBMC culture with coronavirus spike peptide pools or control peptides (ViraFEST assay). The sample consisted of CD4+ T cells from blood, cultured in vitro. The source of these receptors is a human donor who had recovered from COVID-19.

V usage is TRBV24-1 and J usage is TRBJ2-5, with D possibly called TRBD1 or TRBD2 (5 bases each). This CDR3 contains 12 residues. Germline CDR1 and CDR2: KGHDR and SFDVKD. The V gene lost 4 bases and the J gene lost 5 bases, with 7 bases spanning the gap. The DNA of the CDR3 is TGTGCCACCAGTGAGGGGGTTGAGACCCAGTACTTC. It translates to CATSEGVETQYF.

The chain couples TRBV5-6 to TRBJ2-5, with D possibly called TRBD1 or TRBD2 (5 bases each). This CDR3 spans 13 amino acids. V shed 4 bases and J shed 5 bases, with 12 bases lying between them. Germline V gene lookup returns CDR1 SGHDT and CDR2 YYEEEE. The CDR3 spells CASSTGTSETQYF. CDR3 nucleotides: TGTGCCAGCAGCACCGGGACCTCGGAGACCCAGTACTTC.

This clonotype was found a few times. This rearrangement joins TRBV27 to TRBJ1-1; 7 nucleotides align to TRBD1. CDR1 is MNHEY, CDR2 SMNVEV, per germline (reference sequence). The CDR3 consists of 16 residues. V lost 4 bases to trimming and J lost 5 bases; unmatched junction nucleotides: 13. CDR3 residues: CASSSQLQGRRTEAFF. For the CDR3, the DNA is TGTGCCAGCAGTTCCCAATTACAGGGGAGGCGTACTGAAGCTTTCTTT.

This clonotype appeared a single time. This chain joins TRBV18 and TRBJ1-5; 7 bases are shared with TRBD1. Germline loops: CDR1 KGHSH, CDR2 LQKENI. J gave up 5 bases and V 8 bases, and 6 bases lay outside the gene matches. CDR3 length: 13 residues. Here the CDR3 DNA reads TGTGCCAGCCCCCGCGACAGGGATCAGCCCCAGCATTTT. Translating it yields CASPRDRDQPQHF.

V usage is TRBV6-1 and J usage is TRBJ2-3, with D uncertain. Germline-derived CDR1 and CDR2 are MNHNS and SASEGT. The CDR3 sequence is 13 residues long. The V end was cut by 8 bases, the J end by 1 base, with 10 bases between. In DNA form, the CDR3 reads TGTGCCAGCGACGGGTTCGGCACAGATACGCAGTATTTT. Translated, it gives CASDGFGTDTQYF.

The gene calls are TRBV18 and TRBJ1-6; no firm D call. V lost 2 bases, J lost 10 bases, and 9 bases lay in between. The CDR3 extends over 13 amino acids. Germline V gene lookup returns CDR1 KGHSH and CDR2 LQKENI. CDR3 residues: CASSPYPGSPLHF. The CDR3, as DNA: TGTGCCAGCTCACCATATCCGGGGTCACCCCTCCACTTT.

V is TRBV18 and J is TRBJ2-7, with a possible D match to TRBD2 (6 bases). Germline loops: CDR1 KGHSH, CDR2 LQKENI. The CDR3 is made up of 15 amino acids. V lost 3 bases to trimming and J lost 2 bases, with 14 bases between them. CDR3 sequence (DNA): TGTGCCAGCTCACCGGGACTCCAACGCCCCTACGAGCAGTACTTC. It translates to CASSPGLQRPYEQYF.

This sequence joins TRBV30 and TRBJ2-5; the D gene is possibly TRBD1 (6 bases). In germline, CDR1 is GTSNPN, CDR2 SVGIG (reference sequence). V lost 4 bases, J lost 5 bases, and 11 bases lay in between. This CDR3 has 12 amino acids. Written as DNA, the CDR3 is TGTGCCTGGACGGGACATCGGGAGACCCAGTACTTC. Translating it yields CAWTGHRETQYF.

The V and J genes are TRBV7-2 and TRBJ2-3, with TRBD2 identical over 9 bases. V shed 1 base, J shed 6 bases, and the junction held 11 bases outside the gene matches. CDR1 SGHTA and CDR2 FQGNSA come from the germline V gene. CDR3 length equals 17 residues. The CDR3 coding sequence is TGTGCCAGCAGCTTAGGGTTTGGCGGGGGGGCTGGGGATACGCAGTATTTT. Its protein is CASSLGFGGGAGDTQYF.

This clonotype was observed a handful of times. The CDR3, as DNA: TGTGCCAGCAGTTTATCAGTGGGCTATGGCTACACCTTC. This translates into CASSLSVGYGYTF. The gene calls are TRBV12-3 or TRBV12-4 and TRBJ1-2; D remains unclear. The V gene lost 2 bases and the J gene lost 4 bases, with 8 bases spanning the gap. The CDR3 covers 13 residues.

The J gene is TRBJ1-1, the V gene TRBV24-1; no reliable D call. This CDR3 is 12 amino acids long. V was pared by 8 bases and J by 2 bases, with 8 bases between. The germline gives CDR1 KGHDR, CDR2 SFDVKD. DNA of the CDR3: TGTGCCACCAAGGGCTCAAACACTGAAGCTTTCTTT. Amino acid sequence: CATKGSNTEAFF.

The chain is built from TRBV2 and TRBJ1-5; D might be TRBD1 (6 bases). The V end lost 8 bases, the J end lost 7 bases, and 21 bases lay between the germline ends. Germline loops: CDR1 SNHLY, CDR2 FYNNEI. This CDR3 has 15 amino acids. The CDR3 DNA follows: TGTGCCAGCCAACCTCTAACCAGGGGTAGGCAGCCCCAGCATTTT. This codes for CASQPLTRGRQPQHF.

By its share, this clonotype is medium-sized. The V call is TRBV20-1, the J call TRBJ1-5; possibly TRBD1 for D (6 bases). The CDR3 contains 16 residues. CDR1 is DFQATT and CDR2 is SNEGSKA in the germline V gene (reference sequence). Trimming removed 1 base from V and 7 bases from J, with 20 bases in between. The CDR3 reads CSARGGSTGREQPQHF. The CDR3 nucleotides are TGCAGTGCTAGAGGGGGCAGCACAGGGAGGGAACAGCCCCAGCATTTT.

The V and J genes are TRBV5-1 and TRBJ1-1; D is perhaps TRBD1 (5 bases). The CDR3 loop spans 15 amino acids. V lost 4 bases, J lost 1 base, and 14 bases lay in between. Germline CDR1 is SGHRS and CDR2 is YFSETQ. The CDR3 loop is CASSTWAGSNTEAFF. In DNA form, the CDR3 reads TGCGCCAGCAGCACCTGGGCAGGGTCGAACACTGAAGCTTTCTTT.

J is TRBJ2-1 and V is TRBV6-7; D is unresolved. TRBV6-7 is an open reading frame, and its role is uncertain. The V and J ends lost 5 bases and 5 bases respectively, with 13 bases between them. The CDR3 has 14 amino acids. The CDR3 nucleotides are TGTGCCAGCAGTCGGAAGGACGTAAACAATGAGCAGTTCTTC. Protein product: CASSRKDVNNEQFF.

This clonotype was recorded a few times. The rearrangement uses TRBV20-1 and TRBJ1-6; 9 nucleotides match TRBD1. Germline values: CDR1 DFQATT, CDR2 SNEGSKA (reference sequence). This CDR3 has 15 amino acids. The junction had 10 bases not matched to a gene; V was cut back by 3 bases and J by 10 bases. The CDR3 is CSARETTGGGSPLHF. The CDR3 bases are TGCAGTGCTAGGGAAACGACAGGGGGAGGGTCACCCCTCCACTTT.

Judged by abundance, this clonotype is medium-sized (0.01 to 0.1%). The chain is built from TRBV19 and TRBJ1-1; 8 nucleotides align to TRBD1. V trimming: 6 bases; J trimming: 5 bases; junction bases outside the gene matches: 14. This CDR3 comprises 16 residues. Per the germline V gene, CDR1 is LNHDA and CDR2 is SQIVND (reference sequence). The CDR3 DNA is TGTGCCAGTAGGGGGGGGCGGACAGGGTCTATGACTGAAGCTTTCTTT. It is translated as CASRGGRTGSMTEAFF.

The sample holds a few counts of this clonotype. The chain has TRBV6-1 and TRBJ1-5; 8 bases map to TRBD1. J gave up 6 bases and V 1 base, and 8 bases lay outside the gene matches. This CDR3 has 16 amino acids. Germline CDR1 is MNHNS and CDR2 is SASEGT. The CDR3 region has the DNA TGTGCCAGCAGTGAAGGACGGACAGGGTCGCGTCAGCCCCAGCATTTT. It specifies CASSEGRTGSRQPQHF.

The gene calls are TRBV20-1 and TRBJ1-6; D may be TRBD1 (5 bases). The CDR3 runs to 17 residues. The germline gives CDR1 DFQATT, CDR2 SNEGSKA (reference sequence). The germline V and J ends were trimmed by 3 bases and 0 bases, with 15 bases remaining between them. The CDR3 spells CSASRTRGVSYNSPLHF. CDR3 sequence (DNA): TGCAGTGCTAGCAGGACCAGAGGGGTCTCCTATAATTCACCCCTCCACTTT.

This rearrangement joins TRBV5-1 to TRBJ2-7; TRBD1 might be the D (5 bases). The CDR3 is 15 residues long. V dropped 0 bases and J dropped 4 bases, with 14 bases sitting between them. Germline V gives CDR1 SGHRS, CDR2 YFSETQ. The CDR3 spells CASSLGEVTGYEQYF. CDR3 coding DNA: TGCGCCAGCAGCTTGGGAGAGGTCACAGGATACGAGCAGTACTTC.

The chain uses TRBV2 and TRBJ2-2, with 7 bases matching TRBD2. V was pared by 2 bases and J by 6 bases, with 6 bases of the junction left unmatched. CDR3 length equals 15 residues. Germline loops: CDR1 SNHLY, CDR2 FYNNEI. CDR3 in amino acids: CASSERGVAAGELFF. Written as DNA, the CDR3 is TGTGCCAGCAGTGAACGGGGGGTCGCGGCCGGGGAGCTGTTTTTT.

The chain has TRBV4-3 and TRBJ1-2, with unresolved D. The CDR3 runs to 15 residues. Germline V gene data show CDR1 as LGHNA and CDR2 as YSLEER. The ends were cut back, 1 base at V and 4 bases at J, with 13 bases in the middle. Here the CDR3 DNA reads TGCGCCAGCAGCCAAGGGCTGGGAGGAGGCTATGGCTACACCTTC. This gives the protein CASSQGLGGGYGYTF.

In its sample, this clonotype was seen a few times. CDR3 DNA sequence: TGTGCCAGCAGCTTCTCCGGGGGCCCCCTCTACGAGCAGTACTTC. Translation: CASSFSGGPLYEQYF. This rearrangement joins TRBV7-3 to TRBJ2-7; D tentatively reads TRBD1 or TRBD2 (6 bases each). Germline-derived CDR1 and CDR2 are SGHTA and FQGTGA. Trimming took off 3 bases at V and 3 bases at J, with 15 bases between the two ends. This CDR3 spans 15 amino acids.

This clonotype showed up just a few times. The V gene is TRBV20-1, the J gene TRBJ2-5; D is uncertain. The CDR3 is 11 residues long. CDR1 DFQATT and CDR2 SNEGSKA come from the germline V gene (reference sequence). This chain's CDR3 is CSAENQETQYF. DNA of the CDR3: TGCAGCGCGGAAAACCAAGAGACCCAGTACTTC.

The chain employs TRBV11-2 and TRBJ2-3; 9 bases align to TRBD2. The trim removed 5 bases at V and 1 base at J, leaving 4 bases unmatched. From germline, CDR1 is SGHAT and CDR2 FQNNGV. The CDR3 is 15 residues long. CDR3 sequence (DNA): TGTGCCAGCAGCCTCCGGACTAGCGGCACAGATACGCAGTATTTT. Protein product: CASSLRTSGTDTQYF.

This clonotype was observed a few times. The chain combines TRBV20-1 with TRBJ2-2, with D perhaps matching TRBD1 or TRBD2 (5 bases each). V dropped 5 bases and J dropped 7 bases, with 8 bases sitting between them. The CDR3 sequence is 11 residues long. Looked up from germline, CDR1 is DFQATT and CDR2 is SNEGSKA (reference sequence). CDR3 sequence reads: CSAGGYGELFF. Written as DNA, the CDR3 is TGCAGTGCTGGGGGTTACGGGGAGCTGTTTTTT.

The rearrangement joins TRBV6-2 or TRBV6-3 to TRBJ1-2; tentatively, D is TRBD1 (6 bases). Germline V gene sequence: CDR1 MNHEY, CDR2 SVGEGT. This CDR3 has 14 residues. Trimming took off 5 bases at V and 6 bases at J, with 16 bases between the two ends. The CDR3 protein is CASSRPGVGNGYTF. In DNA form, the CDR3 reads TGTGCCAGCAGTCGTCCAGGGGTCGGCAATGGCTACACCTTC.

The chain couples TRBV6-1 to TRBJ2-3; 7 positions agree with TRBD2. Germline V gives CDR1 MNHNS, CDR2 SASEGT. V trimming: 8 bases; J trimming: 10 bases; junction bases outside the gene matches: 15. This CDR3 spans 14 amino acids. CDR3 bases: TGTGCCAGCTTACGACAAAGGGCGGGAGAACCGCAGTATTTT. Its protein is CASLRQRAGEPQYF.

This clonotype came up a few times. This chain joins TRBV6-2 or TRBV6-3 and TRBJ2-7; 11 bases line up with TRBD2. CDR1 and CDR2 from the germline V gene are MNHEY and SVGEGT. The CDR3 covers 14 residues. The ends lost 7 bases at V and 5 bases at J; junction bases unmatched: 7. CDR3 DNA: TGTGCCAGCACCTCGACTAGCGGGACCCACGAGCAGTACTTC. It is translated as CASTSTSGTHEQYF.